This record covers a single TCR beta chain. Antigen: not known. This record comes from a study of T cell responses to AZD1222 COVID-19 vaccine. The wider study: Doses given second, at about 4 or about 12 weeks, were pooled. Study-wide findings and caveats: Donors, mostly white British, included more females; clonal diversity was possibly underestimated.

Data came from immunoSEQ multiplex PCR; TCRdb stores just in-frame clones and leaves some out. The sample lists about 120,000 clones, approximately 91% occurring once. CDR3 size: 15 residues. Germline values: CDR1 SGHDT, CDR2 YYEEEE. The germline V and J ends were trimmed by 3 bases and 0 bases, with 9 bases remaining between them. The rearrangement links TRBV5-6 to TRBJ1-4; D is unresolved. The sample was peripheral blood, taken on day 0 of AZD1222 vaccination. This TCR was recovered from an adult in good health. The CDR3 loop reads CASSSRWATNEKLFF. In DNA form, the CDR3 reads TGTGCCAGCAGCTCTAGGTGGGCAACTAATGAAAAACTGTTTTTT.